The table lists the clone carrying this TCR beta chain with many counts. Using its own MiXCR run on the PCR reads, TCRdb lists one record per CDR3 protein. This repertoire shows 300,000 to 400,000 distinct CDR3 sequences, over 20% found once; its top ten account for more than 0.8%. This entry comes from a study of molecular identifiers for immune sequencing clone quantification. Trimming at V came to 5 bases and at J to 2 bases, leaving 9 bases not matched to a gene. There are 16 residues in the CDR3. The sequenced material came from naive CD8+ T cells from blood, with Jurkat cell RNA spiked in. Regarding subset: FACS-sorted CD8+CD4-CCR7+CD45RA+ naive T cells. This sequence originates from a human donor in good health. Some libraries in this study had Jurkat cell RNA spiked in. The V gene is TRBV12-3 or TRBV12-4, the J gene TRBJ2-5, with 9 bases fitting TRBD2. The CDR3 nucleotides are TGTGCCAGCAGTGGGCTTAGCGGGAGAGCTCAAGAGACCCAGTACTTC. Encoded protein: CASSGLSGRAQETQYF.